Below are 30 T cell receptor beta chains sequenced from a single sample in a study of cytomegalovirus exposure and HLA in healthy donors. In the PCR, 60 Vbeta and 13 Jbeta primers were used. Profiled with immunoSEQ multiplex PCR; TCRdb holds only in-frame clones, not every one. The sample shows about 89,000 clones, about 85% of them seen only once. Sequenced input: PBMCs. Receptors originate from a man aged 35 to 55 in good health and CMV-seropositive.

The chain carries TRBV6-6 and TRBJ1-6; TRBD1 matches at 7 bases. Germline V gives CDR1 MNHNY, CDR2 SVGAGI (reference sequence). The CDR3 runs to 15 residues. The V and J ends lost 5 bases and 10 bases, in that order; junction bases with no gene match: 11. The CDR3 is CASSGGQDLGSPLHF. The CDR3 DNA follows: TGTGCCAGCAGTGGCGGACAGGACCTAGGGTCACCCCTCCACTTT.

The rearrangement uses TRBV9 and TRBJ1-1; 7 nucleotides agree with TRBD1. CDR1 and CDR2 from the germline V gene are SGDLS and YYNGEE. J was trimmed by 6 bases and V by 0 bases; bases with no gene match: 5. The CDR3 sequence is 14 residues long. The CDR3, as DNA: TGTGCCAGCAGCGTAGGGACAGGTTTTTCTGAAGCTTTCTTT. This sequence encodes CASSVGTGFSEAFF.

The CDR3 nucleotides are TGCGCCAGCAGCTTGTTTTCCCCGGGTACCTACGAGCAGTACTTC. Amino acids: CASSLFSPGTYEQYF. The V and J genes are TRBV5-1 and TRBJ2-7; D gene uncertain. Germline CDR1 is SGHRS and CDR2 is YFSETQ. V was shortened by 1 base and J by 2 bases, with 13 bases between the two germline ends. The length of the CDR3 is 15 residues.

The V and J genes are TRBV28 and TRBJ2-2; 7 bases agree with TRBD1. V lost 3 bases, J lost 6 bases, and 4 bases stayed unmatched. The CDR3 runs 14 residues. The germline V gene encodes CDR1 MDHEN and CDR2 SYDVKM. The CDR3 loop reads CASSLLQGSGELFF. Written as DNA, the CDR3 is TGTGCCAGCAGTTTGTTACAGGGGTCCGGGGAGCTGTTTTTT.

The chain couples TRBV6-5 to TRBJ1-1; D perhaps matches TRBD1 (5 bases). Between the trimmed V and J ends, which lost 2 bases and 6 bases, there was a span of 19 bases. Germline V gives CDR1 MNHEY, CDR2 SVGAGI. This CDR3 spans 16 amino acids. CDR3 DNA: TGTGCCAGCAGTTACACGATGGAACCAGGGTCCGCTGAAGCTTTCTTT. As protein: CASSYTMEPGSAEAFF.

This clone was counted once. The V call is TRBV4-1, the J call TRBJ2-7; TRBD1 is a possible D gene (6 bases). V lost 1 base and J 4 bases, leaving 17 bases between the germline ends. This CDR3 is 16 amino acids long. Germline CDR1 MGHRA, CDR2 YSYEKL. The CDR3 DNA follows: TGCGCCAGCAGCCAAGTTCAGGGGCAGATGACTTACGAGCAGTACTTC. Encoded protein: CASSQVQGQMTYEQYF.

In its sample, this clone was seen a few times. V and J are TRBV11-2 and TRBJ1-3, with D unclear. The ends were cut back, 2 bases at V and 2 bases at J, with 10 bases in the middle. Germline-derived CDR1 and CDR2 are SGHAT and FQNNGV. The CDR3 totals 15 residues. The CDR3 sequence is CASSLKGGTGNTIYF. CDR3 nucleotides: TGTGCCAGCAGCTTAAAGGGAGGCACTGGAAACACCATATATTTT.

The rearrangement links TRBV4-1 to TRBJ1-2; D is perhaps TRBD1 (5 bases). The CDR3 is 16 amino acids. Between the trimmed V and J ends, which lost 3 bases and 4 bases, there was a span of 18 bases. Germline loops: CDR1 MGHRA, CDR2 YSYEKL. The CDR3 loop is CASSQGEGILLYGYTF. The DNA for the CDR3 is TGCGCCAGCAGCCAGGGGGAGGGAATCCTACTCTATGGCTACACCTTC.

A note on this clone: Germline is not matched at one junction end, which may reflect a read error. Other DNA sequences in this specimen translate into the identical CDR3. The CDR3 bases are TGTGCCACCAGCCGAGATACAGGGGACAATCAGCCCCAGCATTTT. This encodes CATSRDTGDNQPQHF. The V and J genes are TRBV15 and TRBJ1-5; 7 nucleotides line up with TRBD1. CDR3 length equals 15 residues. The V gene's germline CDR1 is LNHNV and CDR2 YYDKDF (reference sequence).

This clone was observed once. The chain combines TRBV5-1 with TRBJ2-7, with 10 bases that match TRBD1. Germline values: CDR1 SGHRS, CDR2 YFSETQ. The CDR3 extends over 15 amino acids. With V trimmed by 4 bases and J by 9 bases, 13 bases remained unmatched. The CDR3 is CASSPGRDRGAGQYF. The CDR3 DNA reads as TGCGCCAGCAGCCCGGGCCGGGACAGGGGTGCGGGGCAGTACTTC.

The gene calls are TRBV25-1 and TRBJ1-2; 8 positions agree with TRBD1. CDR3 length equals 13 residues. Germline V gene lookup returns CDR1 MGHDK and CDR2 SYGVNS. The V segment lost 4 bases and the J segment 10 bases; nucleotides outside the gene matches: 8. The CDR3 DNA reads TGTGCCAGCAGTGGGGACAGGCACCGCGACTACACCTTC. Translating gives CASSGDRHRDYTF.

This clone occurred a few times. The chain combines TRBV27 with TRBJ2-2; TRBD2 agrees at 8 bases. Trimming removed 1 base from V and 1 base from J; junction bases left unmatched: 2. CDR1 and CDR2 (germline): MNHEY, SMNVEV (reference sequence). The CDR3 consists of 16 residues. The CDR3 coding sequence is TGTGCCAGCAGTTTATTCGCGGGAGGGAACACCGGGGAGCTGTTTTTT. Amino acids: CASSLFAGGNTGELFF.

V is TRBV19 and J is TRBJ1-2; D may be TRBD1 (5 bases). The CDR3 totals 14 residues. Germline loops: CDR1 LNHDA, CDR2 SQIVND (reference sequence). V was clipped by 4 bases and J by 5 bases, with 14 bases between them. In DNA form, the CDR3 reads TGTGCCAGTAGTACCGGGACTATGACTTATGGCTACACCTTC. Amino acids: CASSTGTMTYGYTF.

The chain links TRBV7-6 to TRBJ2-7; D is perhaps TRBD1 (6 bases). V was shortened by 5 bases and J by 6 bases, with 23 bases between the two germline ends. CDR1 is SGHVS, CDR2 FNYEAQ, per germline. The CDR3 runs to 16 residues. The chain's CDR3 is CASSPMQGPSGSEQYF. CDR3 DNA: TGTGCCAGCAGCCCCATGCAGGGGCCCTCCGGTTCCGAGCAGTACTTC.

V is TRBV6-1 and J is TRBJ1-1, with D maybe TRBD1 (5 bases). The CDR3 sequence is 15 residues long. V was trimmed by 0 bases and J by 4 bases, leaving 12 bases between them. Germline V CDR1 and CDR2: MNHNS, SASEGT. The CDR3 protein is CASSEARQSSTEAFF. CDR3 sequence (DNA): TGTGCCAGCAGTGAAGCACGACAGAGCAGCACTGAAGCTTTCTTT.

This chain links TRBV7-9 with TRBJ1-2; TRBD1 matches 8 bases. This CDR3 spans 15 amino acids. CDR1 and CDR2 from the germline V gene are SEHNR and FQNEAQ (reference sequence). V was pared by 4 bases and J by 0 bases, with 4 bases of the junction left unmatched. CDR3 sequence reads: CASSSGDRPNYGYTF. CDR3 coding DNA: TGTGCCAGCAGCTCGGGGGACAGGCCTAACTATGGCTACACCTTC.

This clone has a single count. The CDR3, as DNA: TGTGCCAGCAGCTTCGGATTAAGACAGGGACTAGATGGCTACACCTTC. It is translated as CASSFGLRQGLDGYTF. This chain joins TRBV5-6 and TRBJ1-2; 7 nucleotides agree with TRBD1. The CDR3 spans 16 residues. Germline V gene data show CDR1 as SGHDT and CDR2 as YYEEEE. J was trimmed by 6 bases and V by 2 bases; bases with no gene match: 13.

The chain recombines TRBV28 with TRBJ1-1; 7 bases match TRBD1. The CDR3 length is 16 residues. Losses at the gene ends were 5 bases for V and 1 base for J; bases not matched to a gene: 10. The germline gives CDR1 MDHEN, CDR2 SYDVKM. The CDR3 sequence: CASSPSGQSGNTEAFF. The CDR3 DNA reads TGTGCCAGCAGTCCATCGGGACAGTCGGGGAACACTGAAGCTTTCTTT.

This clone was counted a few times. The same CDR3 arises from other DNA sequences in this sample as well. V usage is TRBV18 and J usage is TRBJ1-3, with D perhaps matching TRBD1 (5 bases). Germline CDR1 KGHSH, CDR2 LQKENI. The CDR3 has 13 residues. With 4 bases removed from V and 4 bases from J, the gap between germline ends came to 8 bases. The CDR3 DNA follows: TGTGCCAGCTCACAGACAGAGGGAAACACCATATATTTT. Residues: CASSQTEGNTIYF.

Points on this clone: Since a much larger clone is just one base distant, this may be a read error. As DNA, the CDR3 is TGCGCCAGCAGCTTGGGAGCGGGAGGGCCTGGAGATACGCAGTATTTT. Amino acid sequence: CASSLGAGGPGDTQYF. The chain recombines TRBV5-1 with TRBJ2-3, with 10 bases that match TRBD2. Trimming removed 0 bases from V and 5 bases from J; junction bases left unmatched: 6. Germline CDR1 SGHRS, CDR2 YFSETQ. This CDR3 is 16 amino acids long. The entire variable domain, with the rest obtained from reference TRBV5-1 and TRBJ2-3, is as follows: KAGVTQTPRYLIKTRGQQVTLSCSPISGHRSVSWYQQTPGQGLQFLFEYFSETQRNKGNFPGRFSGRQFSNSRSEMNVSTLELGDSALYLCASSLGAGGPGDTQYFGPGTRLTVL.

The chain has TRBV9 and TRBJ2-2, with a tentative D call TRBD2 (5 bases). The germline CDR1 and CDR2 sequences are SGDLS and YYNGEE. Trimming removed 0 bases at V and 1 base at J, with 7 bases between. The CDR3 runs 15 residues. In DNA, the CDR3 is TGTGCCAGCAGCGTAGTGGGAGTGAACACCGGGGAGCTGTTTTTT. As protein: CASSVVGVNTGELFF.

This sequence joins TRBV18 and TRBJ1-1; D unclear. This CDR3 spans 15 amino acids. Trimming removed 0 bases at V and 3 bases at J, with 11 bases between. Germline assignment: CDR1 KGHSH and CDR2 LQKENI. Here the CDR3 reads CASSPPSGYHTEAFF. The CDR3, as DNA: TGTGCCAGCTCACCACCGTCGGGGTATCACACTGAAGCTTTCTTT.

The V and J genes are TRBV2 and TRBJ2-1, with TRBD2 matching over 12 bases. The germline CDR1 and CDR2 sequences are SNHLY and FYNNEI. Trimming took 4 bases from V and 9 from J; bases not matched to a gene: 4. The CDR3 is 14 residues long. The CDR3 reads CASSVGTSGFEQFF. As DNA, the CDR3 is TGTGCCAGCAGTGTTGGGACTAGCGGGTTTGAGCAGTTCTTC.

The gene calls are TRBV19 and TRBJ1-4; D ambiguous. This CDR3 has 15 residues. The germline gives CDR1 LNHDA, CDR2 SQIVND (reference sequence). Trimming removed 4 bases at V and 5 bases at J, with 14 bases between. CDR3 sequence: CASSSREGGNEKLFF. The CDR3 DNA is TGTGCCAGTAGTAGCCGGGAGGGAGGAAATGAAAAACTGTTTTTT.

This CDR3 is CASSRDRGVRNEQFF. The CDR3 DNA reads as TGTGCCAGCAGTCGAGACAGGGGAGTACGTAATGAGCAGTTCTTC. The V and J genes are TRBV6-6 and TRBJ2-1; 8 nucleotides align to TRBD1. The germline gives CDR1 MNHNY, CDR2 SVGAGI (reference sequence). The J segment lost 7 bases and the V segment lost 5 bases, leaving 10 bases of the junction unmatched. The CDR3 loop spans 15 amino acids.

CDR3 DNA: TGTGCCAGCAGCCCCCGACAGGGACGGAACACAGATACGCAGTATTTT. This encodes CASSPRQGRNTDTQYF. The chain links TRBV9 to TRBJ2-3, with 7 nucleotides matching TRBD1. CDR3 size: 16 residues. The V gene end was trimmed by 4 bases and the J gene end by 2 bases; junction bases not matched to a gene: 10. Germline CDR1 and CDR2: SGDLS and YYNGEE.

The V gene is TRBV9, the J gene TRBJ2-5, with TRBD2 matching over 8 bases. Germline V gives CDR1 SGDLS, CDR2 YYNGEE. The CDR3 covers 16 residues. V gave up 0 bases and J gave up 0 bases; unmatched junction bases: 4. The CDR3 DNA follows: TGTGCCAGCAGCGTAGCGGCTAGCGGGTACCAAGAGACCCAGTACTTC. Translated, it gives CASSVAASGYQETQYF.

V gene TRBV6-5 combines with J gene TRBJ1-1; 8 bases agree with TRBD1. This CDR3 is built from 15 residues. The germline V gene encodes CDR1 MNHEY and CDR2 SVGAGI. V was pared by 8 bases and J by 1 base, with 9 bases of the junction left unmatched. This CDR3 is CASHRGTGQNTEAFF. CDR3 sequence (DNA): TGTGCCAGCCACAGGGGGACAGGACAGAACACTGAAGCTTTCTTT.

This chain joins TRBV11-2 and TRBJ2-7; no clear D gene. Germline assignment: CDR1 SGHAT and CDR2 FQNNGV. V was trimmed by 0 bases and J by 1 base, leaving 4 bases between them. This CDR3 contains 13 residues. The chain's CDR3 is CASSLDYSYEQYF. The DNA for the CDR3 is TGTGCCAGCAGCTTAGACTATTCCTACGAGCAGTACTTC.

The CDR3 DNA is TGTGCCAGCAGTTTATTCCGGGGGGCGTTTTATGAGCAGTTCTTC. Translation: CASSLFRGAFYEQFF. The chain recombines TRBV27 with TRBJ2-1, with D possibly TRBD2 on 7 matching bases. Trimming shortened V by 1 base and J by 8 bases, and 15 bases separated the two germline ends. The CDR3 loop spans 15 amino acids. Germline V gene lookup returns CDR1 MNHEY and CDR2 SMNVEV (reference sequence).